These 19 T cell receptor beta chains came from one sample sequenced in a study of cytomegalovirus exposure and HLA in healthy donors. Amplification used 60 Vbeta primers and 13 Jbeta primers. Profiling relied on immunoSEQ multiplex PCR, and the TCRdb table lists in-frame clones only, not all of them. The sample lists about 150,000 clones; 70% to 90% were seen once. The sequenced sample consisted of PBMCs. The source of these receptors is a man aged 25 to 45 in good health and CMV-seropositive.

The chain combines TRBV7-8 with TRBJ2-7; D is possibly TRBD2 (5 bases). Trimming cost V 2 bases and J 0 bases, with 17 bases left between them. CDR1 is SGHVS and CDR2 is FQNEAQ in the germline V gene. The CDR3 covers 17 residues. The CDR3 protein is CASSLKRAGPSSYEQYF. The CDR3 region has the DNA TGTGCCAGCAGCTTAAAGAGGGCGGGCCCAAGCTCCTACGAGCAGTACTTC.

This rearrangement joins TRBV6-5 to TRBJ2-7, with TRBD1 as a possible D gene (6 bases). V lost 5 bases and J 6 bases, leaving 17 bases between the germline ends. This CDR3 comprises 14 residues. The germline gives CDR1 MNHEY, CDR2 SVGAGI. The CDR3 sequence: CASSLDRRTTEQYV. In DNA form, the CDR3 reads TGTGCCAGCAGTCTCGACAGGCGCACTACCGAGCAGTACGTC.

This clone occurred once. This rearrangement joins TRBV18 to TRBJ1-1; 7 positions match TRBD1. Germline trimming cut 4 bases from V and 8 bases from J; bases unmatched to any gene: 4. This CDR3 is 12 amino acids long. Germline loops: CDR1 KGHSH, CDR2 LQKENI. The CDR3 nucleotides are TGTGCCAGCTCACTCGGGACAGCCGAAGCTTTCTTT. Protein sequence: CASSLGTAEAFF.

The chain couples TRBV19 to TRBJ2-3, with 9 bases identical to TRBD2. Unmatched junction bases numbered 2, after V lost 7 bases and J lost 0 bases. CDR3 length: 14 amino acids. Germline V gene sequence: CDR1 LNHDA, CDR2 SQIVND (reference sequence). CDR3 nucleotides: TGTGCCAGTACCACTAGCGGGAGCACAGATACGCAGTATTTT. It is translated as CASTTSGSTDTQYF.

The J gene is TRBJ2-2, the V gene TRBV6-5; possible D gene TRBD1, 5 bases. V lost 4 bases to trimming and J lost 4 bases, with 13 bases between them. Looked up from germline, CDR1 is MNHEY and CDR2 is SVGAGI. The CDR3 length is 15 residues. The CDR3 DNA reads TGTGCCAGCAGTTTCCTCGGACATAGCACCGGGGAGCTGTTTTTT. Its protein is CASSFLGHSTGELFF.

V usage is TRBV7-9 and J usage is TRBJ1-1; the D is unclear. V lost 11 bases, J lost 0 bases, and 10 bases lay in between. Per the germline V gene, CDR1 is SEHNR and CDR2 is FQNEAQ (reference sequence). The CDR3 contains 12 residues. The CDR3 DNA is TGTGCCTTGAGGTACATGAACACTGAAGCTTTCTTT. Its translation is CALRYMNTEAFF. Complete variable domain (other parts from reference TRBV7-9 and TRBJ1-1): DTGVSQNPRHKITKRGQNVTFRCDPISEHNRLYWYRQTLGQGPEFLTYFQNEAQLEKSRLLSDRFSAERPKGSFSTLEIQRTEQGDSAMYLCALRYMNTEAFFGQGTRLTVV.

This clone has a handful of counts. The chain combines TRBV27 with TRBJ2-7, with TRBD1 matching over 9 bases. V gave up 2 bases and J gave up 2 bases; unmatched junction bases: 4. The CDR3 spans 15 residues. CDR1 and CDR2 (germline): MNHEY, SMNVEV (reference sequence). CDR3 amino acids: CASSLIGTGPYEQYF. CDR3 nucleotides: TGTGCCAGCAGTTTAATCGGGACAGGGCCCTACGAGCAGTACTTC.

The chain carries TRBV11-3 and TRBJ2-5; 8 bases are shared with TRBD1. There are 14 residues in the CDR3. CDR1 SGHNT and CDR2 YENEEA come from the germline V gene. V was pared by 1 base and J by 4 bases, with 2 bases of the junction left unmatched. CDR3 coding DNA: TGTGCCAGCAGCTTAGGCAGGGGGCTAGAGACCCAGTACTTC. This translates into CASSLGRGLETQYF.

This chain joins TRBV7-8 and TRBJ2-7; D gene ambiguous. V was shortened by 1 base and J by 3 bases, with 10 bases between the two germline ends. This CDR3 spans 14 amino acids. Germline V gene lookup returns CDR1 SGHVS and CDR2 FQNEAQ. The CDR3 loop reads CASSLVERLYEQYV. For the CDR3, the DNA is TGTGCCAGCAGCTTAGTCGAGCGTCTCTACGAGCAGTACGTC.

The chain couples TRBV2 to TRBJ2-1, with TRBD2 matching over 8 bases. Germline V gene sequence: CDR1 SNHLY, CDR2 FYNNEI. The ends lost 0 bases at V and 9 bases at J; junction bases unmatched: 7. The CDR3 extends over 15 amino acids. In DNA, the CDR3 is TGTGCCAGCAGTGAAGCTAGCGGGATTGTGAGTGAGCAGTTCTTC. This codes for CASSEASGIVSEQFF.

The rearrangement joins TRBV30 to TRBJ2-5; D may be TRBD1 (6 bases). The J call may be incorrect, as the DNA end agrees better with TRBJ2-7. The CDR3 has 14 amino acids. CDR1 is GTSNPN and CDR2 is SVGIG in the germline V gene (reference sequence). CDR3 sequence: CAWSVKGVGGEQYF. The CDR3 bases are TGTGCCTGGAGTGTAAAGGGGGTTGGCGGCGAGCAGTACTTC.

The chain combines TRBV27 with TRBJ1-4; 7 bases fit TRBD1. The CDR3 covers 14 residues. With 8 bases clipped from V and 5 bases from J, the junction kept 8 bases outside the gene matches. Germline V gene data show CDR1 as MNHEY and CDR2 as SMNVEV (reference sequence). CDR3 in amino acids: CASALRQGNEKLFF. The CDR3 coding sequence is TGTGCCAGCGCGTTACGACAGGGAAATGAAAAACTGTTTTTT. The whole variable domain, filled in from reference TRBV27 and TRBJ1-4, reads EAQVTQNPRYLITVTGKKLTVTCSQNMNHEYMSWYRQDPGLGLRQIYYSMNVEVTDKGDVPEGYKVSRKEKRNFPLILESPSPNQTSLYFCASALRQGNEKLFFGSGTQLSVL.

The rearrangement joins TRBV5-1 to TRBJ2-1; possibly TRBD1 for D (7 bases). Germline CDR1 reads SGHRS; CDR2 reads YFSETQ. The germline V and J ends were trimmed by 2 bases and 8 bases, with 11 bases remaining between them. The CDR3 spans 13 residues. The CDR3 sequence is CASSLGGGDEQFF. The CDR3 nucleotides read TGCGCCAGCAGCTTAGGAGGGGGCGATGAGCAGTTCTTC.

Only one count was recorded for this clone. The chain joins TRBV11-3 to TRBJ1-2; a weak D match, TRBD1 (6 bases). The germline V and J ends were trimmed by 7 bases and 7 bases, with 16 bases remaining between them. CDR1 and CDR2 from the germline V gene are SGHNT and YENEEA. CDR3 size: 13 residues. For the CDR3, the DNA is TGTGCCAGCAACCCAGGGGCGGACACTGGCTACACCTTC. Translating gives CASNPGADTGYTF.

This clone has more than one count but fewer than ten. This sequence joins TRBV5-1 and TRBJ1-2, with a tentative D call TRBD1 (6 bases). Trimming took off 1 base at V and 4 bases at J, with 14 bases between the two ends. From germline, CDR1 is SGHRS and CDR2 YFSETQ. The CDR3 is made up of 15 amino acids. For the CDR3, the DNA is TGCGCCAGCAGCTTGTCGGCAGGGGTCGGCTATGGCTACACCTTC. It encodes CASSLSAGVGYGYTF.

This clone was seen a single time. This chain joins TRBV5-1 and TRBJ2-5, with 10 bases fitting TRBD2. This CDR3 is built from 14 residues. Looked up from germline, CDR1 is SGHRS and CDR2 is YFSETQ. J gave up 5 bases and V 4 bases, and 5 bases lay outside the gene matches. This chain's CDR3 is CASSQTTSGETQYF. In DNA, the CDR3 is TGCGCCAGCAGCCAAACGACTAGCGGGGAGACCCAGTACTTC.

The rearrangement uses TRBV6-5 and TRBJ1-1; D remains unclear. Germline CDR1 reads MNHEY; CDR2 reads SVGAGI. This CDR3 is built from 15 residues. Trimming left V 5 bases short and J 1 base short, with 14 bases between. The CDR3 sequence is CASSPPGRGNTEAFF. CDR3 nucleotide sequence: TGTGCCAGCAGTCCCCCCGGACGGGGGAACACTGAAGCTTTCTTT.

This clone was seen a few times. The CDR3 here is CASSQGQGYEAFF. The DNA for the CDR3 is TGCGCCAGCAGCCAAGGACAGGGGTATGAAGCTTTCTTT. This chain joins TRBV4-3 and TRBJ1-1; 8 bases map to TRBD1. Trimming cost V 1 base and J 7 bases; bases outside gene matches: 2. CDR3 size: 13 residues. Germline V gene data show CDR1 as LGHNA and CDR2 as YSLEER.

The V call is TRBV7-2, the J call TRBJ1-2; 8 bases line up with TRBD1. Trimming removed 5 bases from V and 8 bases from J; junction bases left unmatched: 7. Per germline, CDR1 SGHTA and CDR2 FQGNSA. The CDR3 contains 13 residues. For the CDR3, the DNA is TGTGCCAGCAGCCTCTGGACAGGGTACGGCTACACCTTC. Protein: CASSLWTGYGYTF.